The T cell receptor beta chain described here comes from a study of blood T cell repertoires in COVID-19. TCRdb's table, derived via immunoSEQ multiplex PCR, lists solely in-frame clones and lacks some. The sample records 150,000 or so clones, around 80% being singletons. The V end was cut by 1 base, the J end by 7 bases, with 19 bases between. The V gene's germline CDR1 is LNHNV and CDR2 YYDKDF (reference sequence). The CDR3 covers 16 residues. Sequencing was done on a sample of PBMCs or T cells enriched from blood (not recorded which). The clonotype originates from a man aged 50 or older who had recovered from COVID-19. The chain links TRBV15 to TRBJ1-1, with no clear D. In nucleotides, the CDR3 is TGTGCCACCAGCAGAGGTTACTCGGGTGGGTTCATTGAAGCTTTCTTT. It is translated as CATSRGYSGGFIEAFF. Supplemented by reference TRBV15 and TRBJ1-1, the full variable domain reads DAMVIQNPRYQVTQFGKPVTLSCSQTLNHNVMYWYQQKSSQAPKLLFHYYDKDFNNEADTPDNFQSRRPNTSFCFLDIRSPGLGDTAMYLCATSRGYSGGFIEAFFGQGTRLTVV.